These 27 T cell receptor beta chains originate from one sample sequenced in a study of tumor and adjacent non-tumor tissue in lung cancer. The template was RNA from unsorted bulk tissue. This non-tumor lung sample came from over 3 cm beyond the tumor edge. TCRbeta libraries were built with three rounds of nested PCR, modified from ARM-PCR. TCRdb passed the multiplex PCR reads through MiXCR, listing each CDR3 protein once. The sample has 98,000 or so distinct CDR3 sequences; about 80% are singletons. Sequences were obtained from distant non-tumor lung tissue. Receptors were obtained from a man aged 55 to 70 with small cell lung cancer.

Concerning this clonotype: A much larger clone differs by one base, so this may be a read error. The gene calls are TRBV28 and TRBJ1-1; TRBD1 might be the D (5 bases). Per the germline V gene, CDR1 is MDHEN and CDR2 is SYDVKM. CDR3 length: 20 amino acids. The CDR3 is CACSSNMRGRSAVINTEAFF. The DNA for the CDR3 is TGTGCCTGCAGCTCAAATATGCGGGGCAGGTCAGCCGTAATTAACACTGAAGCTTTCTTT.

The CDR3 reads CASSLSPEETQYF. CDR3 sequence (DNA): TGTGCCAGCAGTTTATCACCTGAAGAGACCCAGTACTTC. The rearrangement links TRBV12-3 or TRBV12-4 to TRBJ2-5; no clear D gene. V lost 2 bases and J lost 3, with 7 bases in between. This CDR3 has 13 amino acids.

As regards this clonotype: The junction differs from germline at one of its ends, possibly a read error. The CDR3 sequence is CAGSLEPGNYEQFF. In DNA form, the CDR3 reads TGTGCCGGCAGCTTAGAACCCGGCAACTATGAGCAGTTCTTC. The rearrangement uses TRBV11-2 and TRBJ2-1; no clear D. This CDR3 is 14 amino acids long. Looked up from germline, CDR1 is SGHAT and CDR2 is FQNNGV.

Remarks on this clonotype: A much more abundant neighbour one base away suggests this may be a read error. This CDR3 is missing its conserved last phenylalanine or tryptophan, likely due to a read error. The chain combines TRBV5-1 with TRBJ2-2; D uncertain. Looked up from germline, CDR1 is SGHRS and CDR2 is YFSETQ. This CDR3 has 15 residues. Trimming took 0 bases from V and 1 from J, leaving 7 bases between them. The CDR3 region has the DNA TGCGCCAGCAGCTTGGAACTTCGGAACACCGGGGAGCTGTTTATT. Protein: CASSLELRNTGELFI.

The chain recombines TRBV13 with TRBJ1-6; maybe TRBD1 (5 bases). Germline CDR1 is PRHDT and CDR2 is FYEKMQ (reference sequence). The CDR3 extends over 17 amino acids. The CDR3 bases are TGTGCAGGCAGCCAAAACGACAGAAGCTCCTATAATTCACCCCTCCACTTT. Its protein is CAGSQNDRSSYNSPLHF.

Remarks on this clonotype: Germline and junction disagree at one end, which may indicate a read error. The rearrangement uses TRBV6-6 and TRBJ2-4; 8 positions agree with TRBD2. This CDR3 spans 13 amino acids. Germline CDR1 and CDR2: MNHNY and SVGAGI (reference sequence). CDR3: CATLSGTRDIQCF. The DNA of the CDR3 is TGTGCCACCCTTTCCGGGACTAGGGACATTCAGTGTTTC.

The chain recombines TRBV11-2 with TRBJ2-3; no clear D. CDR1 and CDR2 (germline): SGHAT, FQNNGV. The CDR3 totals 15 residues. Trimming cost V 3 bases and J 3 bases, with 13 bases left between them. The CDR3 DNA reads as TGTGCCAGCAGCTTTGATGGGCTTGATACAGATACGCAGTATTTT. Translated: CASSFDGLDTDTQYF. Together with reference TRBV11-2 and TRBJ2-3, the CDR3 gives the full variable domain: EAGVAQSPRYKIIEKRQSVAFWCNPISGHATLYWYQQILGQGPKLLIQFQNNGVVDDSQLPKDRFSAERLKGVDSTLKIQPAKLEDSAVYLCASSFDGLDTDTQYFGPGTRLTVL.

This clonotype was counted a few times. The missing conserved phenylalanine or tryptophan at the end of this CDR3 makes a read error likely. This chain connects TRBV11-3 to TRBJ2-7; D is unclear. CDR1 and CDR2 (germline): SGHNT, YENEEA. The CDR3 loop spans 12 amino acids. The CDR3 nucleotides read TGTGCCAGCAGCTTAACCGGGTACGAACAGTACTCC. Protein sequence: CASSLTGYEQYS.

Points on this clonotype: Sequence at one end of the junction differs from germline and may be a read error. The chain uses TRBV6-2 or TRBV6-3 and TRBJ2-1; a possible D gene is TRBD1 (6 bases). CDR1 is MNHEY, CDR2 SVGEGT, per germline. The CDR3 contains 17 residues. The CDR3 nucleotides read TGCGCCAACAGTCGACAGGTAGGCCCGGGACGATACAATGAGCAGTTCTTC. It yields the protein CANSRQVGPGRYNEQFF.

V gene TRBV29-1 combines with J gene TRBJ2-1; possibly TRBD1 for D (5 bases). V dropped 4 bases and J dropped 11 bases, with 21 bases sitting between them. CDR3 length: 14 residues. Germline CDR1 reads SQVTM; CDR2 reads ANQGSEA. The CDR3: CSVGENLEGDKQFF. CDR3 DNA: TGCAGCGTTGGAGAAAACCTAGAAGGGGATAAGCAGTTCTTC.

In its sample, this clonotype was seen a few times. This chain uses TRBV11-2 with TRBJ2-1; D possibly corresponds to TRBD2 (5 bases). Germline lookup yields CDR1 SGHAT and CDR2 FQNNGV. CDR3 length equals 13 residues. Trimming removed 11 bases from V and 5 bases from J, with 16 bases in between. CDR3 protein: CAGSLRGNNEQFF. The CDR3 region has the DNA TGTGCCGGTAGCTTACGAGGGAACAATGAGCAGTTCTTC.

The chain employs TRBV30 and TRBJ2-1, with 8 bases identical to TRBD2. The length of the CDR3 is 17 residues. Looked up from germline, CDR1 is GTSNPN and CDR2 is SVGIG (reference sequence). With 7 bases clipped from V and 3 bases from J, the junction kept 17 bases outside the gene matches. The CDR3 DNA is TGTGCCTCCTCTCACGGGGGGGGGAGGGGGAGCTACAATGAGCAGTTCTTC. Translating gives CASSHGGGRGSYNEQFF. Using reference TRBV30 and TRBJ2-1 for the parts outside the CDR3, the full variable domain is SQTIHQWPATLVQPVGSPLSLECTVEGTSNPNLYWYRQAAGRGLQLLFYSVGIGQISSEVPQNLSASRPQDRQFILSSKKLLLSDSGFYLCASSHGGGRGSYNEQFFGPGTRLTVL.

Remarks on this clonotype: Relative to the germline gene, one junction end is altered; a read error may explain this. The chain is built from TRBV11-2 and TRBJ1-2; 7 bases fit TRBD1. The CDR3 loop spans 13 amino acids. Germline values: CDR1 SGHAT, CDR2 FQNNGV. DNA for the CDR3: TGTGCCAGCCACGACAGGGATAACTATGGTTACACCTTC. It yields the protein CASHDRDNYGYTF.

The genes are TRBV5-1 and TRBJ1-4; TRBD1 aligns across 7 bases. Germline V CDR1 and CDR2: SGHRS, YFSETQ. The junction had 5 bases not matched to a gene; V was cut back by 6 bases and J by 3 bases. The CDR3 runs to 14 residues. This chain's CDR3 is CASNWGQSNEKLFF. The CDR3 region has the DNA TGCGCCAGCAACTGGGGACAGTCTAATGAAAAACTGTTTTTT.

Concerning this clonotype itself: One junction end disagrees with the germline gene, perhaps due to a read error. This sequence joins TRBV4-1 and TRBJ2-7; possibly TRBD1 or TRBD2 for D (5 bases each). Germline V gene lookup returns CDR1 MGHRA and CDR2 YSYEKL. The CDR3 length is 15 residues. CDR3 protein: CASSQDITGPYERYF. Here the CDR3 DNA reads TGCGCCAGCAGCCAAGATATCACGGGGCCGTACGAGCGGTACTTC.

The CDR3 bases are TGTGCCAGCAGCCCCATCGTACTAGCGGGAGTAGAGACCCAGTACTTC. Protein product: CASSPIVLAGVETQYF. This sequence joins TRBV2 and TRBJ2-5, with 11 bases aligning to TRBD2. The CDR3 has 16 residues. V was pared by 6 bases and J by 4 bases, with 10 bases of the junction left unmatched. Germline loops: CDR1 SNHLY, CDR2 FYNNEI.

The gene calls are TRBV5-5 and TRBJ2-7; 7 positions match TRBD1. V was pared by 6 bases and J by 5 bases, with 20 bases of the junction left unmatched. The CDR3 has 17 amino acids. Germline lookup yields CDR1 SGHKS and CDR2 YYEKEE (reference sequence). The CDR3 sequence is CASTSIGVGNRGNEQYF. For the CDR3, the DNA is TGTGCCAGCACCTCAATTGGTGTCGGGAACAGGGGTAACGAGCAGTACTTC.

The chain is built from TRBV11-2 and TRBJ1-1; 9 bases map to TRBD1. This CDR3 spans 13 amino acids. Germline values: CDR1 SGHAT, CDR2 FQNNGV. This CDR3 reads CVSSSWTGDEAFF. The CDR3 region has the DNA TGTGTTAGCAGCTCGTGGACAGGGGATGAGGCTTTCTTT. Supplemented by reference TRBV11-2 and TRBJ1-1, the full variable domain reads EAGVAQSPRYKIIEKRQSVAFWCNPISGHATLYWYQQILGQGPKLLIQFQNNGVVDDSQLPKDRFSAERLKGVDSTLKIQPAKLEDSAVYLCVSSSWTGDEAFFGQGTRLTVV.

Concerning this clonotype itself: The germline gene is not matched at one end of the junction; a read error may be the cause. V and J are TRBV4-1 and TRBJ1-2, with 8 bases that match TRBD1. The germline V gene encodes CDR1 MGHRA and CDR2 YSYEKL. This CDR3 is 17 amino acids long. CDR3 loop: CASSQLESTGGDYGYTF. Written as DNA, the CDR3 is TGCGCCAGCAGCCAACTTGAGTCCACAGGGGGGGACTATGGCTACACCTTT.

The chain recombines TRBV28 with TRBJ2-7; D gene uncertain. Per the germline V gene, CDR1 is MDHEN and CDR2 is SYDVKM. CDR3 length equals 14 residues. V lost 2 bases, J lost 2 bases, and 10 bases lay in between. Here the CDR3 DNA reads TGTGCCAGCAGTTTAATAGGCAACCCCTACGAGCAGTACTTC. It specifies CASSLIGNPYEQYF.

By proportion, this clonotype is medium-sized. This chain links TRBV11-2 with TRBJ1-1, with D perhaps TRBD1 (6 bases). There are 14 residues in the CDR3. Trimming stripped 4 bases from V and 5 bases from J, with 14 bases between. Germline V gene data show CDR1 as SGHAT and CDR2 as FQNNGV. The CDR3 here is CASSSTGGGTEAFF. CDR3 DNA sequence: TGTGCCAGCAGCTCAACAGGAGGGGGGACTGAAGCTTTCTTT. Full variable domain (outside the CDR3, taken from reference TRBV11-2 and TRBJ1-1): EAGVAQSPRYKIIEKRQSVAFWCNPISGHATLYWYQQILGQGPKLLIQFQNNGVVDDSQLPKDRFSAERLKGVDSTLKIQPAKLEDSAVYLCASSSTGGGTEAFFGQGTRLTVV.

This clonotype was found many times. The V call is TRBV30, the J call TRBJ1-5; TRBD1 is a possible D gene (6 bases). Looked up from germline, CDR1 is GTSNPN and CDR2 is SVGIG (reference sequence). The CDR3 is 17 amino acids. V shed 0 bases and J shed 1 base, with 16 bases lying between them. CDR3 protein: CAWSVKRGKRSNQPQHF. DNA for the CDR3: TGTGCCTGGAGTGTAAAAAGGGGGAAGAGGAGCAATCAGCCCCAGCATTTT. The entire variable domain, with the rest obtained from reference TRBV30 and TRBJ1-5, is as follows: SQTIHQWPATLVQPVGSPLSLECTVEGTSNPNLYWYRQAAGRGLQLLFYSVGIGQISSEVPQNLSASRPQDRQFILSSKKLLLSDSGFYLCAWSVKRGKRSNQPQHFGDGTRLSIL.

The count of this clonotype is one. The CDR3 does not close with the conserved phenylalanine or tryptophan, likely indicating a read error. CDR3 sequence reads: CASSLTGESTEAFS. CDR3 nucleotide sequence: TGTGCCAGCAGTTTGACAGGGGAGAGCACTGAAGCTTTCTCT. The chain employs TRBV6-2 or TRBV6-3 and TRBJ1-1; 8 bases map to TRBD1. V trimming: 4 bases; J trimming: 4 bases; junction bases outside the gene matches: 5. CDR1 is MNHEY and CDR2 is SVGEGT in the germline V gene. The CDR3 is 14 residues long.

V and J are TRBV5-5 and TRBJ2-7, with TRBD2 matching over 10 bases. The CDR3 consists of 14 residues. Germline V lookup: CDR1 SGHKS, CDR2 YYEKEE (reference sequence). This CDR3 reads CANSPWTSGYEQYF. CDR3 sequence (DNA): TGTGCTAACAGCCCCTGGACTAGCGGCTACGAGCAGTACTTC.

The V call is TRBV11-3, the J call TRBJ2-1; D remains ambiguous. This CDR3 is 13 amino acids long. Trimming stripped 7 bases from V and 8 bases from J, with 15 bases between. Germline CDR1 reads SGHNT; CDR2 reads YENEEA. For the CDR3, the DNA is TGTGCCAGCAACACAATTAATGAGGATGAGCAGTTCTTC. Translating gives CASNTINEDEQFF.

The V gene is TRBV6-1, the J gene TRBJ2-3, with D maybe TRBD2 (6 bases). The V end lost 6 bases, the J end lost 11 bases, and 33 bases lay between the germline ends. The CDR3 covers 18 residues. Germline CDR1 reads MNHNS; CDR2 reads SASEGT. The CDR3 DNA reads TGTGCCAGCAGCTACCTAGGGGCGGGACCCTTAGGCTCGGAGCAGCAGTATTTT. Protein: CASSYLGAGPLGSEQQYF.

The rearrangement joins TRBV20-1 to TRBJ1-2, with 7 bases identical to TRBD1. Germline V lookup: CDR1 DFQATT, CDR2 SNEGSKA (reference sequence). CDR3 length: 14 residues. The CDR3 sequence: CNTPRRDRECGYTF. The CDR3 region has the DNA TGCAATACACCTAGGAGGGACAGAGAGTGTGGCTACACCTTC.